The entry that follows covers one TCR beta chain sequence. V was shortened by 3 bases and J by 8 bases, with 9 bases between the two germline ends. The length of the CDR3 is 12 residues. The germline CDR1 and CDR2 sequences are SGDLS and YYNGEE. The data belong to a study of blood T cell repertoires in COVID-19. On the study more broadly: The origin of the acute and convalescent COVID-19 samples was the United States, Italy and Spain. Sources were T cells, B-cell-depleted T cells, or PBMCs; the material itself was cDNA or gDNA.

As handled by the study authors: Reference gene primer amplification gave estimated nucleated cell counts. This table comes from immunoSEQ multiplex PCR, and its TCRdb copy is limited to in-frame clones, with some not included. V and J calls and clone size are copied from that table; D and trimming were computed from the DNA. The sample gives approximately 64,000 clones, 88% of which show up once; roughly 3.9% is in the top ten. This sequence was found in a man aged 65 to 79 with acute or convalescent COVID-19. The chain links TRBV9 to TRBJ2-1, with D unclear. The source material was peripheral blood. CDR3 nucleotide sequence: TGTGCCAGCAGCGGTATTTCCCATGAGCAGTTCTTC. Its translation: CASSGISHEQFF.